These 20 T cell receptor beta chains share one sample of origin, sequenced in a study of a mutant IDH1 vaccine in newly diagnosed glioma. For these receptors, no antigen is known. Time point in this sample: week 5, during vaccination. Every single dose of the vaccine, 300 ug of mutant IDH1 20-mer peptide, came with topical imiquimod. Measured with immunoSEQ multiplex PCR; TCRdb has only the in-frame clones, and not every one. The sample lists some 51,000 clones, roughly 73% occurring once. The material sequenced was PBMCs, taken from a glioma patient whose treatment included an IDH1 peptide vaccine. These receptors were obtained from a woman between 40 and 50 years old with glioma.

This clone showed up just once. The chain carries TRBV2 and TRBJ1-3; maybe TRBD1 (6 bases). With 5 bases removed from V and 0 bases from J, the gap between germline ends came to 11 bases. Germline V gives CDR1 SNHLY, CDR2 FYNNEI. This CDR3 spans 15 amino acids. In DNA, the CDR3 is TGTGCCAGCAGTCTTGAACAGGGCTCTGGAAACACCATATATTTT. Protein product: CASSLEQGSGNTIYF.

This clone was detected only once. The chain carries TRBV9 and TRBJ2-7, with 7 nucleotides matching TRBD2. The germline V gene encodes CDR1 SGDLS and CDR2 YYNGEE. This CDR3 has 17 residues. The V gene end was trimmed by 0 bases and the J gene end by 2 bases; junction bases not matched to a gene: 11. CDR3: CASSVDGGGGPPYEQYF. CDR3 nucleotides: TGTGCCAGCAGCGTAGATGGGGGGGGTGGCCCGCCCTACGAGCAGTACTTC.

The CDR3 DNA sequence: TGTGCCAGCAGCTTGCCAGGGACAGGGTACTACGAGCAGTACTTC. It yields the protein CASSLPGTGYYEQYF. The V gene is TRBV5-6, the J gene TRBJ2-7; 9 bases align to TRBD1. Per the germline V gene, CDR1 is SGHDT and CDR2 is YYEEEE. After removal of 1 base from V and 3 bases from J, the junction contained 5 bases not matched to a gene. CDR3 length: 15 amino acids.

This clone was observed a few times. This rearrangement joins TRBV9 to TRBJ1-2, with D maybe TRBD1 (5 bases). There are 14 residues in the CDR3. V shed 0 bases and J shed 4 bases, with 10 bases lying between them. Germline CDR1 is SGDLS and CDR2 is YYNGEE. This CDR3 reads CASSVGRQLYGYTF. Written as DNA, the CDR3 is TGTGCCAGCAGCGTAGGTAGACAGCTCTATGGCTACACCTTC. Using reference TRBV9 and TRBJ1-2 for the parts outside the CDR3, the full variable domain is DSGVTQTPKHLITATGQRVTLRCSPRSGDLSVYWYQQSLDQGLQFLIQYYNGEERAKGNILERFSAQQFPDLHSELNLSSLELGDSALYFCASSVGRQLYGYTFGSGTRLTVV.

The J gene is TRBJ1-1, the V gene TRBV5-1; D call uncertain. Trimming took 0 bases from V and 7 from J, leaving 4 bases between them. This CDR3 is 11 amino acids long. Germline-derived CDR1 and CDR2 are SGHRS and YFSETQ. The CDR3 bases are TGCGCCAGCAGCTTGGGGAGTGAAGCTTTCTTT. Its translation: CASSLGSEAFF.

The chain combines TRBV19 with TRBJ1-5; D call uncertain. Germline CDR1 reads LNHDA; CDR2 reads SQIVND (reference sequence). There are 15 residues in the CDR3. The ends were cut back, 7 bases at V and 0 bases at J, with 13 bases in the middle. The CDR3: CASTTKGHSNQPQHF. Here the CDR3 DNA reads TGTGCCAGTACCACAAAAGGGCATAGCAATCAGCCCCAGCATTTT.

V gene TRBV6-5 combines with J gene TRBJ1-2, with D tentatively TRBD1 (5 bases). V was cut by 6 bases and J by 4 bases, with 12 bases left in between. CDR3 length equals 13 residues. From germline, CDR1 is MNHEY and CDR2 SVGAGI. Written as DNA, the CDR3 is TGTGCCAGCAGCCGGGACGGCCCCTATGGCTACACCTTC. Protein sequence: CASSRDGPYGYTF.

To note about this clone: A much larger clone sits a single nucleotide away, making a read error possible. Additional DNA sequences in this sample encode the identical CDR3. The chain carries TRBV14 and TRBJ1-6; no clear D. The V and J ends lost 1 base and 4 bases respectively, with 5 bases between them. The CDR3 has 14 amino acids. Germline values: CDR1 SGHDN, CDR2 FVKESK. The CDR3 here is CASSQGRYNSPLHF. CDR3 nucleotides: TGTGCCAGCAGCCAAGGGCGGTATAATTCACCCCTCCACTTT.

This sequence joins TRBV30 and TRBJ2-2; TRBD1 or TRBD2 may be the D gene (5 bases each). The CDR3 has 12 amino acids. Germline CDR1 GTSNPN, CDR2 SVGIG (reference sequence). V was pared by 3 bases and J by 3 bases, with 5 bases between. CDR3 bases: TGTGCCTGGAGGGGGGACACCGGGGAGCTGTTTTTT. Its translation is CAWRGDTGELFF.

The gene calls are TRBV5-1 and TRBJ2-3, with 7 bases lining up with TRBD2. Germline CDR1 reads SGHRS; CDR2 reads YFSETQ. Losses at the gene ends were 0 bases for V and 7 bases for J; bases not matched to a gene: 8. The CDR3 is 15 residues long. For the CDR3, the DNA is TGCGCCAGCAGCTTGGAGGGACTACCACAAAATACGCAGTATTTT. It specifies CASSLEGLPQNTQYF. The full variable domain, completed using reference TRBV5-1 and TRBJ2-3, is KAGVTQTPRYLIKTRGQQVTLSCSPISGHRSVSWYQQTPGQGLQFLFEYFSETQRNKGNFPGRFSGRQFSNSRSEMNVSTLELGDSALYLCASSLEGLPQNTQYFGPGTRLTVL.

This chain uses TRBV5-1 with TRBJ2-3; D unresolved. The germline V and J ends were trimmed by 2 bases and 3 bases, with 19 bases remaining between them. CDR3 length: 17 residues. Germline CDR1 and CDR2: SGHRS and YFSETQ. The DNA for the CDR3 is TGCGCCAGCAGCTTTCATCGGCAGAGTCTTGGGACAGATACGCAGTATTTT. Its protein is CASSFHRQSLGTDTQYF.

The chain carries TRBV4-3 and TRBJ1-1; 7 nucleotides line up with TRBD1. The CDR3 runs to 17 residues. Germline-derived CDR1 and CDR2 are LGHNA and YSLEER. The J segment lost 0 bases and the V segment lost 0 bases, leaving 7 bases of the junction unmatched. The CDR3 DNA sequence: TGCGCCAGCAGCCAAGATCATAAAGGGGGCTTGAACACTGAAGCTTTCTTT. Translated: CASSQDHKGGLNTEAFF.

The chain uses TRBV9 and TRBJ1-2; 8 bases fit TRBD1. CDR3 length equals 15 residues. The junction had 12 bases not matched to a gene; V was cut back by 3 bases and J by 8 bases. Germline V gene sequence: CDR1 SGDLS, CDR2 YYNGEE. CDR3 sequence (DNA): TGTGCCAGCAGCGAGCCCCGGACAGGGAGGCGCGGCTACACCTTC. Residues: CASSEPRTGRRGYTF.

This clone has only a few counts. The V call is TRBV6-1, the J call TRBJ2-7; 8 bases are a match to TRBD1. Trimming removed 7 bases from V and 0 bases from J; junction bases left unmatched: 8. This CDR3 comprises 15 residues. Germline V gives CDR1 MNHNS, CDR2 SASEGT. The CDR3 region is CASKDRADSSYEQYF. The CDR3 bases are TGTGCCAGCAAGGACAGGGCAGATAGCTCCTACGAGCAGTACTTC.

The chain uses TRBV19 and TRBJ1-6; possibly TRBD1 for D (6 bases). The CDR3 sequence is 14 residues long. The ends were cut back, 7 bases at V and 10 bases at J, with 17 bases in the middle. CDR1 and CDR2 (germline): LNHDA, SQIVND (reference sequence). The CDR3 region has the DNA TGTGCCAGTATCCCGGCACAGGGACTCTCACCCCTCCACTTT. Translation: CASIPAQGLSPLHF.

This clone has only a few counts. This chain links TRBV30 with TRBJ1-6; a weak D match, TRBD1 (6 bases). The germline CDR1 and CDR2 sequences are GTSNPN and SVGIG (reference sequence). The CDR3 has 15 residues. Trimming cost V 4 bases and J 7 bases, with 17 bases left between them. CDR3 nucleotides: TGTGCCTGGACCGGGACGGGGGCCGAGAATTCACCCCTCCACTTT. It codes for CAWTGTGAENSPLHF.

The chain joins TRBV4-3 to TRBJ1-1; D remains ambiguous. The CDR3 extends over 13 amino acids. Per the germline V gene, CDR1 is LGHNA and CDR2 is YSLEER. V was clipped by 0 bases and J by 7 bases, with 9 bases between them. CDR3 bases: TGCGCCAGCAGCCAAGATTGGTCGCATGAAGCTTTCTTT. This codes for CASSQDWSHEAFF.

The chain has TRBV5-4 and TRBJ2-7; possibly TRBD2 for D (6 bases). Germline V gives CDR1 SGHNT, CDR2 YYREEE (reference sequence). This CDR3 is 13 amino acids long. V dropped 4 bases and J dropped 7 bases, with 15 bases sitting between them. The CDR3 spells CASSRRGTMEQYF. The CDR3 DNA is TGTGCCAGCAGCCGGCGGGGTACCATGGAGCAGTACTTC.

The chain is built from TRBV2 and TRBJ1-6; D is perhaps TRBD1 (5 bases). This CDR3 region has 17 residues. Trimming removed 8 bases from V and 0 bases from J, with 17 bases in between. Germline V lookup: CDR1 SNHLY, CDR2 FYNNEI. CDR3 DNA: TGTGCCAGCGGGCCCCGGGGGGTGAGCTCCTATAATTCACCCCTCCACTTT. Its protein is CASGPRGVSSYNSPLHF.

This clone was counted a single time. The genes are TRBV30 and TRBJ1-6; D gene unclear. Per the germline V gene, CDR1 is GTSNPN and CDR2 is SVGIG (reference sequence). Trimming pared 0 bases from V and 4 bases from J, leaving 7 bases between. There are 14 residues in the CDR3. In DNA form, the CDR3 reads TGTGCCTGGAGTGTAGCAAGGTATAATTCACCCCTCCACTTT. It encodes CAWSVARYNSPLHF. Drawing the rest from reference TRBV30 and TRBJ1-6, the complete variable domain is SQTIHQWPATLVQPVGSPLSLECTVEGTSNPNLYWYRQAAGRGLQLLFYSVGIGQISSEVPQNLSASRPQDRQFILSSKKLLLSDSGFYLCAWSVARYNSPLHFGNGTRLTVT.